This T cell receptor beta chain derives from a study of cytomegalovirus exposure and HLA in healthy donors. This CDR3 has 16 amino acids. Deletions cut 4 bases from V and 9 bases from J, with 22 bases between. Germline V gives CDR1 SGHVS, CDR2 FNYEAQ. The table came from immunoSEQ multiplex PCR; TCRdb's copy has only in-frame clones and leaves some out. The sample yields about 130,000 clones, roughly 91% seen once. The sequence came from a man between 25 and 39 years old in good health and CMV-seronegative. This chain joins TRBV7-6 and TRBJ2-1; TRBD1 might be the D (5 bases). The sequenced sample was PBMCs. The CDR3 protein is CASSYDSARLMGEQFF. The DNA of the CDR3 is TGTGCCAGCAGCTACGACAGCGCCCGGTTAATGGGTGAGCAGTTCTTC.